Listed below are T cell receptor beta chains from one sample, sequenced in a study of control samples from healthy donors and cancer patients. Generated by immunoSEQ multiplex PCR, the TCRdb table keeps only in-frame clones and is missing some. The data show 150,000 or so clones, around 96% seen once. Sequenced material: blood. The receptors shown here come from a woman between 40 and 55 years old in good health. Each CDR3 is given with its conserved first and last residue. Fields, in order: D gene, J gene, clone size, V gene, CDR3 DNA, CDR3 protein. The D gene is left open where the match is weak. Clone size appears in some rows only: once, few, many, or a class for an expanded clone.

TRBD1 | TRBJ1-5 | NA | TRBV7-2 | TGTGCCAGCAGCTCCCGGGGGACAGGGTTGGGCAATCAGCCCCAGCATTTT | CASSSRGTGLGNQPQHF
NA | TRBJ2-5 | NA | TRBV6-5 | TGTGCCAGCCACCAAACAGGTTTAGGAGAGACCCAGTACTTC | CASHQTGLGETQYF
NA | TRBJ1-2 | NA | TRBV20-1 | TGCAGTGCTAGTCCGACAGCCGATAACTATGGCTACACCTTC | CSASPTADNYGYTF
NA | TRBJ2-5 | NA | TRBV12-3/TRBV12-4 | TGTGCCAGCAGAAGGGGGAAGGAGACCCAGTACTTC | CASRRGKETQYF
TRBD1 | TRBJ2-1 | NA | TRBV6-5 | TGTGCCAGCACCCGGGTGGGGACAGGGGAAAAGCAGTTCTTC | CASTRVGTGEKQFF
TRBD1 | TRBJ1-5 | NA | TRBV2 | TGTGCCAGCAGTTCCCGCCCAAACAGGGGTAGCAATCAGCCCCAGCATTTT | CASSSRPNRGSNQPQHF
TRBD2 | TRBJ2-1 | NA | TRBV29-1 | TGCAGCGCCGCTAGCGGAACCCCCGTCGGTGAGCAGTTCTTC | CSAASGTPVGEQFF
NA | TRBJ1-1 | NA | TRBV19 | TGTGCCAGTAGTATAGAGCGGTTGAACACTGAAGCTTTCTTT | CASSIERLNTEAFF
TRBD1 | TRBJ2-5 | NA | TRBV7-7 | TGTGCCAGCAGCCGGGACAGGGGGCACGAGACCCAGTACTTC | CASSRDRGHETQYF
NA | TRBJ1-2 | NA | TRBV7-2 | TGTGCCAGCAGCCCCCCATTACCTGGCTACACCTTC | CASSPPLPGYTF
NA | TRBJ2-2 | NA | TRBV7-8 | TGTGCCAGCAGCTCTATCGATATTGGGGGCGGGGAGCTGTTTTTT | CASSSIDIGGGELFF
NA | TRBJ2-3 | NA | TRBV5-1 | TGCGCCAGCAGCTTAGGGATAAGCACAGATACGCAGTATTTT | CASSLGISTDTQYF
TRBD2 | TRBJ2-3 | NA | TRBV19 | TGTGCCAGTAGGAGGACTAGCGGGAGGAGGGGGTCAGATACGCAGTATTTT | CASRRTSGRRGSDTQYF
TRBD1 | TRBJ1-3 | once | TRBV7-8 | TGTGCCAGCAGCCACCGACAGGGACGTACTGGAAACACCATATATTTT | CASSHRQGRTGNTIYF
NA | TRBJ1-1 | once | TRBV5-1 | TGCGCCAGCAGCTTGCGGGGCAGGGGCGAAGGGGTAGGAGAAGCTTTCTTT | CASSLRGRGEGVGEAFF
TRBD2 | TRBJ2-2 | NA | TRBV2 | TGTGCCAGCAGGGGGCTAGCGGACACCGGGGAGCTGTTTTTT | CASRGLADTGELFF
NA | TRBJ2-1 | NA | TRBV7-9 | TGTGCCAGCAGCTCCGGGACATACTACAATGAGCAGTTCTTC | CASSSGTYYNEQFF
NA | TRBJ1-5 | NA | TRBV7-9 | TGTGCCAGCAGCTTAGGTTATCAGCCCCAGCATTTT | CASSLGYQPQHF
TRBD1 | TRBJ2-1 | few | TRBV5-1 | TGCGCCAGCAGCCAAGGACAGGCCTCCCTGGATGAGCAGTTCTTC | CASSQGQASLDEQFF
NA | TRBJ1-1 | NA | TRBV7-2 | TGTGCCAGCAGCTTAGCTCGACCTCCTTCCACTGAAGCTTTCTTT | CASSLARPPSTEAFF
NA | TRBJ1-2 | NA | TRBV6-5 | TGTGCCAGCAGGGATTCGCTGTATGGCTACACCTTC | CASRDSLYGYTF
NA | TRBJ1-1 | once | TRBV12-5 | TGTGCTAGTGGTTTGGTCAGGGAGACTCTCATAGATCCTGAAGCTTTCTTT | CASGLVRETLIDPEAFF
NA | TRBJ1-1 | NA | TRBV7-3 | TGTGCCAGCAGACCTACAGGGTCTCAGAACGCTGAAGCTTTCTTT | CASRPTGSQNAEAFF
NA | TRBJ1-1 | NA | TRBV6-5 | TGTGCCAGCATAGATGCGGGCGTGACTGAAGCTTTCTTT | CASIDAGVTEAFF
TRBD1 | TRBJ2-2 | NA | TRBV6-6 | TGTGCCAGCAGTGGACAGGGGGTAAAGACCGGGGAGCTGTTTTTT | CASSGQGVKTGELFF
NA | TRBJ1-5 | NA | TRBV7-2 | TGTGCCAGCAGCCCCAACCGCGGGGATCAGCCCCAGCATTTT | CASSPNRGDQPQHF
NA | TRBJ1-6 | NA | TRBV4-3 | TGCGCCAGCCGACAGCTCCGGGAAAGCTCCTATAATTCACCCCTCCACTTT | CASRQLRESSYNSPLHF
NA | TRBJ1-1 | NA | TRBV27 | TGTGCCAGCAGTTTACTGGACGGAATGAACACTGAAGCTTTCTTT | CASSLLDGMNTEAFF
TRBD1 | TRBJ1-2 | NA | TRBV5-1 | TGCGCCAGCAGCTTGGAGACAGGGAAGAAGAATGGCTACACCTTC | CASSLETGKKNGYTF
NA | TRBJ1-2 | NA | TRBV27 | TGTGCCAGCAGTTTAGCAGGGAGCTATGGCTACACCTTC | CASSLAGSYGYTF
TRBD2 | TRBJ2-7 | NA | TRBV7-2 | TGTGCCAGCAGCTTAGCACTAGCGGGAAAGCAGTACTTC | CASSLALAGKQYF
NA | TRBJ2-3 | NA | TRBV12-3/TRBV12-4 | TGTGCCAGCACCCCCCCGACGGCAGATACGCAGTATTTT | CASTPPTADTQYF
TRBD1 | TRBJ1-1 | NA | TRBV6-1 | TGTGCCAGCAGTGAAGACGATCACAGGGGGGGCACTGAAGCTTTCTTT | CASSEDDHRGGTEAFF
TRBD1 | TRBJ1-2 | once | TRBV29-1 | TGCAGCGTTGAATACTCGACAGGGAATGGTGGCTACACCTTC | CSVEYSTGNGGYTF
TRBD1 | TRBJ2-5 | NA | TRBV28 | TGTGCCAGCAGCCTCACGGACAGGGGGCGGAAGACCCAGTACTTC | CASSLTDRGRKTQYF
NA | TRBJ2-7 | NA | TRBV3-1/TRBV3-2 | TGTGCCAGCAGCCAAGGTAGTATTATCCGCGCCTACGAGCAGTACTTC | CASSQGSIIRAYEQYF
NA | TRBJ1-6 | NA | TRBV11-2 | TGTGCCAGCAGCTTTAATTCCGCAGCCAAAAATTCACCCCTCCACTTT | CASSFNSAAKNSPLHF
NA | TRBJ1-6 | NA | TRBV11-2 | TGTGCCAGCAGCTTAGGGTCCGGCAGAGCTAATTCACCCCTCCACTTT | CASSLGSGRANSPLHF
TRBD1 | TRBJ1-1 | NA | TRBV10-2 | TGCGCCAGCAGTGAGTTTTTGCCAGGGGGCGATCCCTCTATGAACACTGAAGCTTTCTTT | CASSEFLPGGDPSMNTEAFF
NA | TRBJ2-2 | once | TRBV6-1 | TGTGCCAGCAGTGAAGAACTCCACACCGGGGAGCTGTTTTTT | CASSEELHTGELFF
NA | TRBJ2-7 | NA | TRBV6-5 | TGTGCCAGCAGTTACTCCAGGGACACGGGAATCGACGAGCAGTACTTC | CASSYSRDTGIDEQYF
NA | TRBJ2-3 | NA | TRBV5-4 | TGTGCCAGCAGCTTGGGAGAGTGGAGCACAGATACGCAGTATTTT | CASSLGEWSTDTQYF
NA | TRBJ1-3 | NA | TRBV10-1 | TGCGCCAGCAGTGAGTCGCCAGACTCTGGAAACACCATATATTTT | CASSESPDSGNTIYF
TRBD2 | TRBJ2-1 | NA | TRBV25-1 | TGTGCCAGCAGTGGCCGGACTAGCGGGAGAAAGACCTACAATGAGCAGTTCTTC | CASSGRTSGRKTYNEQFF
NA | TRBJ2-1 | NA | TRBV19 | TGTGCCAGTAGAATAAATGGGTTTTACAATGAGCAGTTCTTC | CASRINGFYNEQFF